The TCR beta chain described here comes from a study of CD8+ T cells in alopecia areata. About the study: The study gave tofacitinib for 6 to 18 months, then 6 months off drug. Study results and limitations: Higher clonality than in normal scalp was seen in lesional scalp, especially alopecia totalis/universalis.

Sequencing used cDNA as its template, made by extracting RNA and reverse transcribing it. Here immunoSEQ multiplex PCR was the method, and the copy in TCRdb shows in-frame clones only, minus some. The table lists fewer than 200,000 clones, about 63% of them singletons. In regard to this clone: Its antigen is not known.

This clonotype originated in a human donor with alopecia areata. The sample here was CD4+ T cells sorted from blood, taken at week 0.

The CDR3 nucleotides are TGTGCCAGCAGCTTAGCGACAGGGGCGACTGAAAAACTGTTTTTT. Amino acid sequence: CASSLATGATEKLFF. The rearrangement uses TRBV7-9 and TRBJ1-4, with 8 bases lining up with TRBD1. Germline values: CDR1 SEHNR, CDR2 FQNEAQ (reference sequence). The trim removed 0 bases at V and 7 bases at J, leaving 4 bases unmatched. The CDR3 runs 15 residues.